This T cell receptor (beta chain) emerged from a study of beta chain features in type 1 diabetes. Regarding the study as a whole: PCR could preferentially amplify shorter templates, alike in patients and controls. Patients with type 1 diabetes carried fewer insertions and had more deletions at their VDJ junctions.

cDNA synthesis used the whole RNA isolate, giving expressed TCRB sequences. Assay: immunoSEQ multiplex PCR; the TCRdb copy retains only in-frame clones and omits some. The repertoire has around 240,000 clones, 9% to 10% of them found once; the top ten carry about 0.037%. Looked up from germline, CDR1 is SGDLS and CDR2 is YYNGEE. The CDR3 sequence is 15 residues long. V was pared by 6 bases and J by 3 bases, with 18 bases between. In this sample, this clone turned up a few times. Antigen: not known. The sample was naive CD4+ T cells from blood. This sequence was found in a woman younger than 35 in good health. This sequence joins TRBV9 and TRBJ1-2; the D is unclear. In DNA, the CDR3 is TGTGCCAGCACTTCGAGGGCAGGAGAGGACTATGGCTACACCTTC. Its translation: CASTSRAGEDYGYTF.